This T cell receptor beta chain originates from a study of human T cells and chemical hapten exposure (dated by TCRdb to the early 2020s). With respect to the entire study: For sensitization, 2% DPC in acetone was applied to an approximately 2 cm by approximately 2 cm area of upper inner arm skin. Throughout the approximately 22-week study period, patients were also given weekly therapeutic DPC doses on the scalp. Patch testing was performed on the upper back with Finn chambers containing 0.01% DPC, and the patch tests were scored after 6 days according to International Contact Dermatitis Research Group standards. Most of the patients in the cohort were female, and the cohort covered alopecia areata with under or over 50% scalp involvement, alopecia totalis and alopecia universalis. Libraries were pooled for sequencing, and variation in per-sample TCR yields was attributed mainly to small differences in library volumes within the pool. Peripheral blood TCR repertoire changes were tracked in vivo in alopecia patients during primary and secondary sensitization to the hapten diphenylcyclopropenone (DPC). Patient blood was sampled pre-sensitization (week 0) and at 2, 6 and about 24 weeks after DPC sensitization. For TCR sequencing, blood came from 25 to 30 alopecia patients at anywhere from one to four time points (pre-sensitization, 2, 6 and 24 weeks).

Library generation was performed with RACE. Sequencer: NextSeq 500. During library preparation, unique molecular identifiers were attached to individual cDNA molecules so that TCRs could be counted quantitatively and reproducibly. From each blood RNA sample, both TCR alpha and TCR beta chains were sequenced. In the original analysis: The median number of TCRs per sample was some 100,000, ranging from roughly 20,000 to 700,000. The Decombinator software suite was used to annotate V, J and CDR3 in the TCR reads. For the PS versus PT1 abundance plots, all samples were subsampled to the same number of TCRs (28,000). TCRs were defined as expanded if absent before sensitization and observed at least eight times at the 2-week time point. TCRdb itself trimmed the public reads at Q25 with fastp, ran MiXCR and retained productive beta chains. Every entry covers one CDR3 protein and lists the most common genes and DNA from its rows. These V and J calls derive from TCRdb rather than the authors' analysis. This sample has some 380,000 distinct CDR3 sequences in its table, and about 4.4% of those were observed once. The ten largest clones represent around 2% of the sample.

General findings and caveats noted by the study authors: Because every patient had alopecia, a presumed autoimmune disease, the patients' immune response might differ from that of healthy individuals. Compared with pre-sensitization or healthy control sets, expanded TCRs formed significantly more large CDR3 similarity clusters, which is consistent with antigen-driven responses. After repeated subsampling, changes were observed in the strength of the expansion versus patch-test correlation and in the threshold at which the correlation became significant. A positive correlation was found between the number of PT1 expanded TCRs and patch test score, with significance reached at thresholds 8, 16 and 32 but not 4. No change with DPC sensitization was found in the number of TCRs above 1 in 1000 frequency, and no evidence of global repertoire structure alterations was found.

The germline V gene yields MDHEN for CDR1 and SYDVKM for CDR2. The CDR3 has 14 amino acids, counting the end cysteine and phenylalanine. Of all the DNA, just the CDR3 is kept, 42 bases in frame from base 1. V is reduced by 1 base and J by 2 bases, leaving a spacing of 8 bases between them. According to the study, the label for this sample's time point signals: patch test 1, 2 weeks after DPC sensitization. In the paper's terms, the treatment or condition label means: therapeutic diphenylcyclopropenone sensitization with weekly scalp DPC. Blood at each patch-test visit was drawn before the patch test was applied. Eligible patients were aged 18 to 70, diagnosed with alopecia, deemed suitable for DPC therapy, and excluded if pregnant. Total RNA was isolated from unfractionated whole blood collected in Tempus Blood RNA tubes. About this clonotype: This clone's antigen is unknown. Per-nucleotide qualities are absent, and no much larger clonotype sits a single base away.

This specimen was whole blood, taken in connection with sensitization to the hapten diphenylcyclopropenone (DPC). The receptor's source is a woman aged 45-65 years with alopecia areata. Some clones in this sample may be carry-over from other donors' samples. Recombination connected TRBV28 to TRBJ2-5; there is no confident call for the D gene. The nucleotide sequence reads as follows: TGTGCCAGCAGTTTATTTGGGGAACAAGAGACCCAGTACTTC. It codes for CASSLFGEQETQYF.